The present T cell receptor (beta chain) was sequenced within a study of T cells in Graves' hyperthyroidism and ophthalmopathy. Amplified TCR beta CDR3 regions came from RNA transcripts. Researchers ran a first-round RT-PCR on the TCR CDR3 using the HTBI primer set. TCRdb called the multiplex PCR reads again in MiXCR, with one record for every CDR3 protein. The top ten hold around 6.6% of the sample, which has some 560,000 distinct CDR3 sequences, approximately 14% seen once. Study-level results: Blood also carried most thyroid clonotypes expanded above 0.001.

Ten or more counts support this clonotype. Antigen: not known. The TCR sequence derives from a woman aged 25 to 39 with Graves' hyperthyroidism. Sequencing was done on a sample of blood.

DNA of the CDR3: TGTGCCAGCAGTCTTAGCGGGAGTCTGACAGATACGCAGTATTTT. Protein product: CASSLSGSLTDTQYF. The chain links TRBV2 to TRBJ2-3; 9 bases align to TRBD2. The J segment lost 3 bases and the V segment lost 5 bases, leaving 6 bases of the junction unmatched. Looked up from germline, CDR1 is SNHLY and CDR2 is FYNNEI. The CDR3 contains 15 residues.